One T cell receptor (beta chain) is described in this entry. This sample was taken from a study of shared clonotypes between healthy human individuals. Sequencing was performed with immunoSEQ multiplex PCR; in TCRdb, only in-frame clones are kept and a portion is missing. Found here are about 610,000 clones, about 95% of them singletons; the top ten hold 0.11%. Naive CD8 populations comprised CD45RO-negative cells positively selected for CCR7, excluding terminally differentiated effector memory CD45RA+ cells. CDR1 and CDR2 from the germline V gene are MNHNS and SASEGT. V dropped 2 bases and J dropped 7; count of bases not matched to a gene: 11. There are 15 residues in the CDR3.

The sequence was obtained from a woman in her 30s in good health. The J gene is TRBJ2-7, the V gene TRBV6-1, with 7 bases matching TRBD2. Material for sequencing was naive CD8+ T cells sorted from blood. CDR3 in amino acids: CASSEPRGSRLEQYF. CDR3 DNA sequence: TGTGCCAGCAGTGAACCTCGCGGGAGTCGCCTAGAGCAGTACTTC.